This entry lists 30 T cell receptor beta chains sequenced from one sample in a study of brain T cells in children with intractable seizures. TCRdb's table, derived via immunoSEQ multiplex PCR, lists solely in-frame clones and lacks some. The table has under 45,000 clones, about 93% seen once. Source: peripheral blood, taken at surgery. All receptors derive from a girl aged 2 to 10 with tuberous sclerosis and intractable seizures.

V is TRBV24-1 and J is TRBJ2-3; D unclear. There are 14 residues in the CDR3. Germline CDR1 and CDR2: KGHDR and SFDVKD. Between the trimmed V and J ends, which lost 6 bases and 7 bases, there was a span of 16 bases. CDR3 sequence: CATSRTLGSNTQYF. Written as DNA, the CDR3 is TGTGCCACCAGTAGGACCCTAGGGTCAAATACGCAGTATTTT.

V is TRBV7-9 and J is TRBJ1-2; 11 nucleotides match TRBD1. V gave up 9 bases and J gave up 6 bases; unmatched junction bases: 9. Germline V gene lookup returns CDR1 SEHNR and CDR2 FQNEAQ (reference sequence). The CDR3 loop spans 14 amino acids. As DNA, the CDR3 is TGTGCCAGTCACGCCTCGGGACAGGGGGATGGCTACACCTTC. Translating gives CASHASGQGDGYTF.

The chain has TRBV19 and TRBJ1-3; D unclear. Trimming shortened V by 7 bases and J by 2 bases, and 6 bases separated the two germline ends. Germline CDR1 LNHDA, CDR2 SQIVND (reference sequence). The CDR3 contains 12 residues. The CDR3 DNA is TGTGCCAGTACGACGACTGGAAACACCATATATTTT. The encoded protein is CASTTTGNTIYF.

The rearrangement uses TRBV19 and TRBJ1-5; D is unclear. V was cut by 3 bases and J by 1 base, with 4 bases left in between. Germline V lookup: CDR1 LNHDA, CDR2 SQIVND (reference sequence). There are 13 residues in the CDR3. This CDR3 is CASSMDSNQPQHF. CDR3 nucleotide sequence: TGTGCCAGTAGTATGGACAGCAATCAGCCCCAGCATTTT.

The chain is built from TRBV6-5 and TRBJ1-3; the D gene is possibly TRBD1 (6 bases). Germline CDR1 MNHEY, CDR2 SVGAGI. V was cut by 6 bases and J by 0 bases, with 9 bases left in between. This CDR3 contains 14 residues. The CDR3 spells CASRRDTSGNTIYF. CDR3 nucleotides: TGTGCCAGCAGGAGGGACACCTCTGGAAACACCATATATTTT.

The V and J genes are TRBV11-2 and TRBJ2-5; D unresolved. Looked up from germline, CDR1 is SGHAT and CDR2 is FQNNGV. V lost 3 bases and J 0 bases, leaving 5 bases between the germline ends. The CDR3 is 13 amino acids. CDR3 in amino acids: CASSFSYQETQYF. CDR3 sequence (DNA): TGTGCCAGCAGCTTCTCCTACCAAGAGACCCAGTACTTC. The full variable domain, completed using reference TRBV11-2 and TRBJ2-5, is EAGVAQSPRYKIIEKRQSVAFWCNPISGHATLYWYQQILGQGPKLLIQFQNNGVVDDSQLPKDRFSAERLKGVDSTLKIQPAKLEDSAVYLCASSFSYQETQYFGPGTRLLVL.

This clone has only one observation. The genes are TRBV5-1 and TRBJ1-1; 7 bases are shared with TRBD1. Germline V gives CDR1 SGHRS, CDR2 YFSETQ. The V gene end was trimmed by 3 bases and the J gene end by 1 base; junction bases not matched to a gene: 6. This CDR3 is 15 amino acids long. DNA of the CDR3: TGCGCCAGCAGCTGGGAGGAGGGGGCGAACACTGAAGCTTTCTTT. It translates to CASSWEEGANTEAFF.

The V gene is TRBV5-4, the J gene TRBJ2-3, with 9 bases lining up with TRBD2. V was pared by 4 bases and J by 4 bases, with 10 bases of the junction left unmatched. Germline lookup yields CDR1 SGHNT and CDR2 YYREEE (reference sequence). CDR3 length: 16 amino acids. The CDR3 region has the DNA TGTGCCAGCAGCCTTTACATTAGCGGGGGTTCAGATACGCAGTATTTT. Its protein product is CASSLYISGGSDTQYF. Filled out from reference TRBV5-4 and TRBJ2-3, the complete variable domain reads ETGVTQSPTHLIKTRGQQVTLRCSSQSGHNTVSWYQQALGQGPQFIFQYYREEENGRGNFPPRFSGLQFPNYSSELNVNALELDDSALYLCASSLYISGGSDTQYFGPGTRLTVL.

V is TRBV7-8 and J is TRBJ1-3; TRBD1 might be the D (5 bases). The germline V gene encodes CDR1 SGHVS and CDR2 FQNEAQ. The CDR3 loop spans 15 amino acids. V lost 1 base and J 4 bases, leaving 11 bases between the germline ends. DNA of the CDR3: TGTGCCAGCAGCTTAGGGAGGGGAAGAGGAAACACCATATATTTT. This translates into CASSLGRGRGNTIYF.

The chain links TRBV29-1 to TRBJ1-2; a possible D gene is TRBD1 (6 bases). The CDR3 covers 12 residues. The V end was cut by 5 bases, the J end by 6 bases, with 13 bases between. Germline V lookup: CDR1 SQVTM, CDR2 ANQGSEA. CDR3 protein: CSVTQGLDGYTF. The CDR3 region has the DNA TGCAGCGTTACCCAGGGGTTGGATGGCTACACCTTC.

The CDR3 here is CSVQKGTGGAYNEQFF. Written as DNA, the CDR3 is TGCAGCGTTCAAAAAGGAACCGGGGGGGCCTACAATGAGCAGTTCTTC. The J gene is TRBJ2-1, the V gene TRBV29-1; 8 bases are a match to TRBD2. The CDR3 runs to 16 residues. With V trimmed by 5 bases and J by 2 bases, 11 bases remained unmatched. Germline loops: CDR1 SQVTM, CDR2 ANQGSEA.

V and J are TRBV5-1 and TRBJ2-3; 7 nucleotides line up with TRBD2. V lost 0 bases, J lost 0 bases, and 4 bases stayed unmatched. Germline loops: CDR1 SGHRS, CDR2 YFSETQ. This CDR3 region has 16 residues. The CDR3 protein is CASSLGTRISTDTQYF. DNA of the CDR3: TGCGCCAGCAGCTTGGGGACTAGGATTAGCACAGATACGCAGTATTTT.

V gene TRBV7-3 combines with J gene TRBJ1-3; no clear D gene. Germline-derived CDR1 and CDR2 are SGHTA and FQGTGA. The CDR3 has 15 residues. V lost 2 bases and J 0 bases, leaving 8 bases between the germline ends. CDR3 sequence reads: CASSLSGDSGNTIYF. The CDR3 DNA reads TGTGCCAGCAGCTTATCAGGAGACTCTGGAAACACCATATATTTT.

The chain employs TRBV20-1 and TRBJ1-1, with D possibly matching TRBD1 (6 bases). Germline V CDR1 and CDR2: DFQATT, SNEGSKA (reference sequence). The CDR3 consists of 14 residues. V was pared by 3 bases and J by 5 bases, with 16 bases between. This chain's CDR3 is CSASPGGAGTEAFF. The CDR3 DNA is TGCAGTGCTAGTCCGGGGGGCGCTGGGACTGAAGCTTTCTTT.

The rearrangement joins TRBV5-1 to TRBJ2-1, with a weak D call TRBD1 (6 bases). V shed 0 bases and J shed 10 bases, with 14 bases lying between them. Per the germline V gene, CDR1 is SGHRS and CDR2 is YFSETQ. The CDR3 has 14 amino acids. The CDR3 nucleotides are TGCGCCAGCAGCTTGGAAAACAGGGTAGGGGAGCAGTTCTTC. Its translation: CASSLENRVGEQFF.

CDR3 coding DNA: TGTGCCAGCAGCTTGGCAAACCGCTACACCTTC. This gives the protein CASSLANRYTF. V usage is TRBV5-6 and J usage is TRBJ1-2; the D is unclear. This CDR3 is built from 11 residues. V was clipped by 0 bases and J by 9 bases, with 6 bases between them. The germline V gene encodes CDR1 SGHDT and CDR2 YYEEEE.

This clone has a single count. V usage is TRBV15 and J usage is TRBJ2-3; 7 bases are shared with TRBD1. After removal of 8 bases from V and 2 bases from J, the junction contained 10 bases not matched to a gene. CDR3 length: 15 amino acids. The V gene's germline CDR1 is LNHNV and CDR2 YYDKDF (reference sequence). DNA of the CDR3: TGTGCCACCCACCCGGGCAGGGGGACCACAGATACGCAGTATTTT. As protein: CATHPGRGTTDTQYF.

This chain connects TRBV24-1 to TRBJ2-5; D remains unclear. CDR1 KGHDR and CDR2 SFDVKD come from the germline V gene. This CDR3 is built from 13 residues. The germline V and J ends were trimmed by 2 bases and 5 bases, with 8 bases remaining between them. CDR3 sequence reads: CATSDSTWETQYF. The CDR3 nucleotides read TGTGCCACCAGTGATTCAACGTGGGAGACCCAGTACTTC.

This clone was seen only once. The chain links TRBV5-1 to TRBJ2-3; TRBD2 might be the D (5 bases). Per germline, CDR1 SGHRS and CDR2 YFSETQ. Deletions cut 0 bases from V and 2 bases from J, with 13 bases between. This CDR3 is built from 16 residues. The CDR3 loop is CASSLGLAAYTDTQYF. The CDR3 DNA follows: TGCGCCAGCAGCTTGGGGCTAGCTGCTTACACAGATACGCAGTATTTT.

The rearrangement uses TRBV2 and TRBJ1-2; the D gene is possibly TRBD1 (5 bases). This CDR3 has 17 residues. V was shortened by 8 bases and J by 3 bases, with 25 bases between the two germline ends. Per the germline V gene, CDR1 is SNHLY and CDR2 is FYNNEI. This chain's CDR3 is CASQTARSGDEDYGYTF. CDR3 in DNA: TGTGCCAGCCAGACGGCTCGCTCGGGGGATGAGGACTATGGCTACACCTTC.

The chain employs TRBV29-1 and TRBJ1-2; 8 bases fit TRBD1. CDR3 length: 10 residues. From germline, CDR1 is SQVTM and CDR2 ANQGSEA. V shed 7 bases, J shed 6 bases, and the junction held 1 base outside the gene matches. CDR3 DNA sequence: TGCAGCGGGGGACAGGATGGCTACACCTTC. Translation: CSGGQDGYTF. Full variable domain (remainder filled in from reference TRBV29-1 and TRBJ1-2): SAVISQKPSRDICQRGTSLTIQCQVDSQVTMMFWYRQQPGQSLTLIATANQGSEATYESGFVIDKFPISRPNLTFSTLTVSNMSPEDSSIYLCSGGQDGYTFGSGTRLTVV.

The chain employs TRBV10-3 and TRBJ2-7; 8 bases map to TRBD1. The CDR3 has 15 amino acids. CDR1 is ENHRY and CDR2 is SYGVKD in the germline V gene. The junction had 10 bases not matched to a gene; V was cut back by 3 bases and J by 6 bases. The CDR3: CAISDLGQGLSEQYF. Written as DNA, the CDR3 is TGTGCCATCAGTGATTTAGGACAGGGCCTTAGCGAGCAGTACTTC.

The chain employs TRBV9 and TRBJ2-1; 12 bases match TRBD2. The trim removed 3 bases at V and 1 base at J, leaving 2 bases unmatched. This CDR3 comprises 16 residues. Germline V gene lookup returns CDR1 SGDLS and CDR2 YYNGEE. CDR3 sequence (DNA): TGTGCCAGCAGCGGTACTAGCGGGGGGTCCTACAATGAGCAGTTCTTC. It codes for CASSGTSGGSYNEQFF.

V is TRBV15 and J is TRBJ1-5; TRBD1 is a possible D gene (5 bases). Germline V gene data show CDR1 as LNHNV and CDR2 as YYDKDF (reference sequence). CDR3 length: 13 amino acids. Trimming left V 0 bases short and J 7 bases short, with 7 bases between. CDR3 sequence reads: CATSRDRDQPQHF. In nucleotides, the CDR3 is TGTGCCACCAGCAGAGACAGGGACCAGCCCCAGCATTTT. The full variable domain, its missing parts supplied by reference TRBV15 and TRBJ1-5, is DAMVIQNPRYQVTQFGKPVTLSCSQTLNHNVMYWYQQKSSQAPKLLFHYYDKDFNNEADTPDNFQSRRPNTSFCFLDIRSPGLGDTAMYLCATSRDRDQPQHFGDGTRLSIL.

The CDR3 region has the DNA TGTGCCACCAGCCGGGACTCGCCTAGGAATGAGCAGTTCTTC. Protein sequence: CATSRDSPRNEQFF. The rearrangement uses TRBV24-1 and TRBJ2-1, with a possible D match to TRBD2 (6 bases). Trimming removed 7 bases from V and 7 bases from J, with 16 bases in between. This CDR3 spans 14 amino acids. Germline CDR1 is KGHDR and CDR2 is SFDVKD.

V is TRBV19 and J is TRBJ2-7; 7 bases map to TRBD1. CDR1 is LNHDA and CDR2 is SQIVND in the germline V gene (reference sequence). V shed 2 bases and J 1 base; nucleotides not matched to a gene: 5. The CDR3 totals 15 residues. Written as DNA, the CDR3 is TGTGCCAGTAGTATAAGTGGGGACAGTTCCTACGAGCAGTACTTC. Translating gives CASSISGDSSYEQYF.

V usage is TRBV27 and J usage is TRBJ2-5, with 8 nucleotides matching TRBD1. Germline CDR1 reads MNHEY; CDR2 reads SMNVEV (reference sequence). This CDR3 comprises 14 residues. Losses at the gene ends were 2 bases for V and 1 base for J; bases not matched to a gene: 0. CDR3 in amino acids: CASSLGTGQETQYF. The CDR3 DNA sequence: TGTGCCAGCAGTTTAGGGACAGGCCAAGAGACCCAGTACTTC.

This chain links TRBV7-8 with TRBJ1-4; 7 bases are shared with TRBD1. Per the germline V gene, CDR1 is SGHVS and CDR2 is FQNEAQ. The CDR3 contains 16 residues. Losses at the gene ends were 5 bases for V and 8 bases for J; bases not matched to a gene: 14. CDR3 region: CASSLPSTGLNEKLFF. The CDR3 region has the DNA TGTGCCAGCAGCCTCCCCTCGACAGGGTTGAACGAAAAACTGTTTTTT.

The J gene is TRBJ1-1, the V gene TRBV11-2, with D unclear. Germline V gene lookup returns CDR1 SGHAT and CDR2 FQNNGV. V was trimmed by 3 bases and J by 1 base, leaving 12 bases between them. The CDR3 is made up of 15 amino acids. The CDR3 sequence is CASSFLEVSNTEAFF. The CDR3 DNA sequence: TGTGCCAGCAGCTTCTTAGAGGTGTCGAACACTGAAGCTTTCTTT.

This chain joins TRBV24-1 and TRBJ2-1, with TRBD2 matching 8 bases. Germline V CDR1 and CDR2: KGHDR, SFDVKD. The CDR3 loop spans 17 amino acids. V trimming: 4 bases; J trimming: 6 bases; junction bases outside the gene matches: 13. This CDR3 is CATSDPPGGGIVNEQFF. CDR3 bases: TGTGCCACCAGTGACCCCCCCGGGGGGGGGATCGTCAATGAGCAGTTCTTC.